One sample yielded the 4 T cell receptor beta chains listed below, sequenced in a study of shared clonotypes between healthy human individuals (TCRdb year 2020). CD8 naive samples consisted of CD45RO-negative cells that were positively selected for CCR7, yielding a CD45RA+CCR7+ population without TemRA cells. Library construction relied on the immunoSEQ multiplex PCR assay. The immuneACCESS repertoire file appears here via TCRdb, limited to in-frame rearrangements. These files lack a portion of the clones; in checked studies, under half of the deficit traces to unresolved V genes, and the cause of the others is not known. The sample contains around 2,000,000 clones, over 85% of them found a single time. 0.9% to 1.5% of the sample lies in the top ten. The source material was naive CD8+ T cells sorted from blood. The cell subset or site label for this specimen denotes: CD45RA+CCR7+. Every receptor here comes from a man in his late teens or twenties in good health.

V is TRBV18 and J is TRBJ2-7; D possibly matches TRBD1 or TRBD2 (5 bases each). The CDR3 has 13 amino acids. V dropped 5 bases and J dropped 4 bases, with 12 bases sitting between them. CDR1 is KGHSH, CDR2 LQKENI, per germline. The CDR3 DNA reads as TGTGCCAGCTCAGACGGGACGAATTACGAGCAGTACTTC. Protein: CASSDGTNYEQYF.

V and J are TRBV6-5 and TRBJ2-7; D is perhaps TRBD1 or TRBD2 (5 bases each). This CDR3 spans 14 amino acids. Trimming shortened V by 11 bases and J by 2 bases, and 19 bases separated the two germline ends. The germline V gene has CDR1 MNHEY and CDR2 SVGAGI. CDR3 amino acids: CACAPGTEAYEQYF. CDR3 DNA: TGTGCCTGCGCGCCCGGGACGGAAGCCTACGAGCAGTACTTC.

The chain has TRBV27 and TRBJ2-1; 7 bases agree with TRBD2. CDR1 and CDR2 from the germline V gene are MNHEY and SMNVEV (reference sequence). V trimming: 4 bases; J trimming: 0 bases; junction bases outside the gene matches: 3. The CDR3 runs to 15 residues. CDR3 sequence: CASSWLADSYNEQFF. The CDR3 DNA reads as TGTGCCAGCAGTTGGCTAGCGGACTCCTACAATGAGCAGTTCTTC.

The chain joins TRBV27 to TRBJ1-1, with 9 nucleotides matching TRBD1. Germline trimming cut 3 bases from V and 4 bases from J; bases unmatched to any gene: 6. Germline V lookup: CDR1 MNHEY, CDR2 SMNVEV (reference sequence). The CDR3 totals 15 residues. CDR3 DNA: TGTGCCAGCAGTTTTGTTGGGACAGGGATCACTGAAGCTTTCTTT. Its translation is CASSFVGTGITEAFF.